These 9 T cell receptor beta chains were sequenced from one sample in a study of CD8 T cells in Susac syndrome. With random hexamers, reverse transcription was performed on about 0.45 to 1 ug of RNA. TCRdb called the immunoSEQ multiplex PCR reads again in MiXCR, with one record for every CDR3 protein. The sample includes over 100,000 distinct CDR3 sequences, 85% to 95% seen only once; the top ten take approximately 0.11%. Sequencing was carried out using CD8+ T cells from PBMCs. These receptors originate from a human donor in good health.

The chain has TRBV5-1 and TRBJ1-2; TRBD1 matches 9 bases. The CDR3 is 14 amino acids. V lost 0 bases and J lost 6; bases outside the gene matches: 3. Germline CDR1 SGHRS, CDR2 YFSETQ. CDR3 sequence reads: CASSLARTGDGYTF. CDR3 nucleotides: TGCGCCAGCAGCTTGGCCCGGACAGGGGATGGCTACACCTTC.

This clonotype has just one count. Here the CDR3 reads CASSLAGLHNEQFF. CDR3 DNA: TGTGCCAGCAGCTTAGCAGGACTCCACAATGAGCAGTTCTTC. This sequence joins TRBV13 and TRBJ2-1, with D maybe TRBD2 (5 bases). Germline CDR1 and CDR2: PRHDT and FYEKMQ (reference sequence). Trimming took 1 base from V and 5 from J, leaving 9 bases between them. The CDR3 consists of 14 residues.

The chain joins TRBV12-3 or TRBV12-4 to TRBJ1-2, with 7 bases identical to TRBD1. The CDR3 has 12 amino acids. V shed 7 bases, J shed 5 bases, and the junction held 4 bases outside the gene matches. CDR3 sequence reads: CASTPGQYGYTF. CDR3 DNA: TGTGCCAGCACCCCGGGACAGTATGGCTACACCTTC.

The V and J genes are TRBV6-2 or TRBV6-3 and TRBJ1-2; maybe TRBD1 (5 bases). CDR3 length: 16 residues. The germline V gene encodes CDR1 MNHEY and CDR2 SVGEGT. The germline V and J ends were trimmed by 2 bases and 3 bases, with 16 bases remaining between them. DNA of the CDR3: TGTGCCAGCAGTTACGGGAGGGGAGTCGGAGACTATGGCTACACCTTC. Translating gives CASSYGRGVGDYGYTF.

Here the CDR3 reads CASDRGLGQETQYF. CDR3 DNA: TGTGCCAGCGACCGGGGCTTAGGGCAAGAGACCCAGTACTTC. The rearrangement joins TRBV7-9 to TRBJ2-5; D possibly matches TRBD1 or TRBD2 (5 bases each). Germline lookup yields CDR1 SEHNR and CDR2 FQNEAQ (reference sequence). Trimming pared 8 bases from V and 2 bases from J, leaving 15 bases between. The CDR3 spans 14 residues.

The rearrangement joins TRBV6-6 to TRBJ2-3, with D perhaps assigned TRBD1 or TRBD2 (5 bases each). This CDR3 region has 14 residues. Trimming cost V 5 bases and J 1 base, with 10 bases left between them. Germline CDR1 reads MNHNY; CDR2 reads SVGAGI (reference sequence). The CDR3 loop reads CASSRDLGTDTQYF. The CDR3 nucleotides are TGTGCCAGCAGTAGGGACCTCGGCACAGATACGCAGTATTTT.

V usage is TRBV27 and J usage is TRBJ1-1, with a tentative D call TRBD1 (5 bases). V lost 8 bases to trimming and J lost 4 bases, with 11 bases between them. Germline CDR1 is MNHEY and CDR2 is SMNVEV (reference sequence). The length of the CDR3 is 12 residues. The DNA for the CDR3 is TGTGCCAGCCTTGGAAGGGGCACTGAAGCTTTCTTT. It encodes CASLGRGTEAFF.

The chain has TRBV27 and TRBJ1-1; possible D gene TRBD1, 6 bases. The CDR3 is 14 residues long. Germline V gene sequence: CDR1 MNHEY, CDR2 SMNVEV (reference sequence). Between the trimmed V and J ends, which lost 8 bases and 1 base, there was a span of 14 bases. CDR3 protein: CASASNRENTEAFF. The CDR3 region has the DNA TGTGCCAGCGCCTCGAACAGGGAGAACACTGAAGCTTTCTTT.

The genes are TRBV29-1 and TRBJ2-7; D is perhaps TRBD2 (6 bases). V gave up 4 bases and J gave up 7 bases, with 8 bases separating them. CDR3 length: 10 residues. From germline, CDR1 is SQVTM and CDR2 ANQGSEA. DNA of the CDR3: TGCAGCGTTGCCGGGGGAGAGCAGTACTTC. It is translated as CSVAGGEQYF.